The clone carrying this T cell receptor (beta chain) was observed a single time. The record originates from a study of cytomegalovirus exposure and HLA in healthy donors. On the study more broadly: Early released data comprised about 84 million unique TCRs from HLA-typed donors.

V lost 5 bases and J lost 4, with 10 bases in between. This CDR3 contains 13 residues. Germline values: CDR1 SGHRS, CDR2 YFSETQ. In the PCR, 60 Vbeta and 13 Jbeta primers were used. TCRdb's table, derived via immunoSEQ multiplex PCR, lists solely in-frame clones and lacks some. The sample carries around 99,000 clones, roughly 69% recorded once. Sequencing input: PBMCs. This clonotype originated in a woman in her 30s in good health and CMV-seronegative. V usage is TRBV5-1 and J usage is TRBJ1-3; no clear D gene. CDR3 sequence (DNA): TGCGCCAGCAGGGGAGACCCCGGAAACACCATATATTTT. Protein: CASRGDPGNTIYF.